What follows are 18 T cell receptor beta chains derived from one specimen sequenced in a study of OX40 agonist ivuxolimab in advanced cancers. Method: immunoSEQ multiplex PCR; TCRdb's copy keeps in-frame clones and lacks some. Among some 150,000 clones listed, 90% were seen once. Sequences were derived from CD4+ or CD8+ T cells sorted from blood, sampled in a trial of the OX40 agonist ivuxolimab. The source is an adult with an advanced solid tumor such as melanoma, head and neck, liver or kidney cancer.

The chain couples TRBV7-2 to TRBJ2-2; D is possibly TRBD2 (5 bases). Trimming stripped 11 bases from V and 5 bases from J, with 18 bases between. This CDR3 comprises 14 residues. The germline V gene has CDR1 SGHTA and CDR2 FQGNSA. The CDR3 DNA reads as TGTGCCGCTCCTGAGGGCGGGTGGACCGGGGAGCTGTTTTTT. Translating it yields CAAPEGGWTGELFF. Together with reference TRBV7-2 and TRBJ2-2, the CDR3 gives the full variable domain: GAGVSQSPSNKVTEKGKDVELRCDPISGHTALYWYRQSLGQGLEFLIYFQGNSAPDKSGLPSDRFSAERTGGSVSTLTIQRTQQEDSAVYLCAAPEGGWTGELFFGEGSRLTVL.

CDR3 sequence: CASSETGQGGYTF. The CDR3 nucleotides read TGTGCCAGCAGTGAAACAGGTCAGGGAGGCTACACCTTC. The chain is built from TRBV2 and TRBJ1-2, with a tentative D call TRBD1 (5 bases). The ends were cut back, 2 bases at V and 8 bases at J, with 12 bases in the middle. Germline V gives CDR1 SNHLY, CDR2 FYNNEI. The CDR3 loop spans 13 amino acids.

This chain connects TRBV25-1 to TRBJ2-2, with 13 nucleotides matching TRBD2. Looked up from germline, CDR1 is MGHDK and CDR2 is SYGVNS. This CDR3 has 16 amino acids. V was pared by 4 bases and J by 5 bases, with 4 bases of the junction left unmatched. As DNA, the CDR3 is TGTGCCAGCAGTGGACTAGCGGGAGGTGGGACCGGGGAGCTGTTTTTT. It is translated as CASSGLAGGGTGELFF.

This clone was seen only once. V is TRBV7-2 and J is TRBJ1-5, with TRBD1 matching 7 bases. Germline V gives CDR1 SGHTA, CDR2 FQGNSA. J gave up 4 bases and V 1 base, and 4 bases lay outside the gene matches. This CDR3 comprises 15 residues. CDR3 sequence reads: CASSLDRGGNQPQHF. The CDR3 region has the DNA TGTGCCAGCAGCTTAGACAGGGGTGGGAATCAGCCCCAGCATTTT.

The chain uses TRBV6-5 and TRBJ2-7; 9 nucleotides line up with TRBD2. The CDR3 length is 14 residues. Germline lookup yields CDR1 MNHEY and CDR2 SVGAGI. V lost 1 base to trimming and J lost 6 bases; unmatched junction nucleotides: 4. CDR3 coding DNA: TGTGCCAGCAGTTACTTAGCGGGAGCTCTCGAGCAGTACTTC. Translated: CASSYLAGALEQYF.

The chain is built from TRBV28 and TRBJ2-2, with D unclear. The germline V gene has CDR1 MDHEN and CDR2 SYDVKM. Trimming cost V 2 bases and J 4 bases, with 8 bases left between them. The CDR3 is made up of 14 amino acids. The DNA for the CDR3 is TGTGCCAGCAGTTTACACGGACGCACCGGGGAGCTGTTTTTT. This sequence encodes CASSLHGRTGELFF.

The chain has TRBV5-1 and TRBJ2-5; D remains unclear. This CDR3 spans 14 amino acids. V dropped 0 bases and J dropped 2 bases, with 8 bases sitting between them. CDR1 and CDR2 (germline): SGHRS, YFSETQ. CDR3: CASSLGQEQETQYF. Written as DNA, the CDR3 is TGCGCCAGCAGCTTGGGGCAGGAACAAGAGACCCAGTACTTC.

For the CDR3, the DNA is TGCGCCAGCAGCCTTTGGACAGGGGGGGAAGAGACCCAGTACTTC. Translating gives CASSLWTGGEETQYF. The V call is TRBV5-1, the J call TRBJ2-5, with 10 bases lining up with TRBD1. V lost 4 bases, J lost 3 bases, and 6 bases stayed unmatched. The CDR3 extends over 15 amino acids. The germline V gene has CDR1 SGHRS and CDR2 YFSETQ. Together with reference TRBV5-1 and TRBJ2-5, the CDR3 gives the full variable domain: KAGVTQTPRYLIKTRGQQVTLSCSPISGHRSVSWYQQTPGQGLQFLFEYFSETQRNKGNFPGRFSGRQFSNSRSEMNVSTLELGDSALYLCASSLWTGGEETQYFGPGTRLLVL.

The chain joins TRBV20-1 to TRBJ2-7; D call uncertain. Germline V CDR1 and CDR2: DFQATT, SNEGSKA (reference sequence). This CDR3 is built from 11 residues. V was pared by 3 bases and J by 7 bases, with 10 bases between. CDR3 in DNA: TGCAGTGCTAGTCGGGTGCTGGAGCAGTACTTC. This codes for CSASRVLEQYF.

This chain links TRBV4-1 with TRBJ2-7; D tentatively fits TRBD1 or TRBD2 (5 bases each). CDR3 length equals 16 residues. The germline gives CDR1 MGHRA, CDR2 YSYEKL. With 6 bases removed from V and 3 bases from J, the gap between germline ends came to 21 bases. The CDR3 loop reads CASRDLERGANYEQYF. For the CDR3, the DNA is TGCGCCAGCAGGGATCTTGAGAGGGGAGCGAACTACGAGCAGTACTTC.

The chain recombines TRBV7-2 with TRBJ2-3; the match to TRBD2 covers 11 bases. Looked up from germline, CDR1 is SGHTA and CDR2 is FQGNSA. Trimming at V came to 2 bases and at J to 6 bases, leaving 10 bases not matched to a gene. The CDR3 is 17 residues long. Written as DNA, the CDR3 is TGTGCCAGCAGCTTATACGGTAGCGGGGGGGCAATGGATACGCAGTATTTT. Protein: CASSLYGSGGAMDTQYF.

This chain connects TRBV4-1 to TRBJ2-1; no firm D call. The CDR3 length is 12 residues. The germline gives CDR1 MGHRA, CDR2 YSYEKL. The V gene lost 1 base and the J gene lost 4 bases, with 2 bases spanning the gap. CDR3 amino acids: CASSQVYNEQFF. CDR3 bases: TGCGCCAGCAGCCAAGTTTACAATGAGCAGTTCTTC.

Comment on this clone: In the same sample, other DNA sequences code for this CDR3. This chain joins TRBV28 and TRBJ1-5; no clear D gene. Germline assignment: CDR1 MDHEN and CDR2 SYDVKM. The CDR3 runs 13 residues. The ends were cut back, 2 bases at V and 0 bases at J, with 2 bases in the middle. The CDR3 loop reads CASSLGSNQPQHF. The CDR3 bases are TGTGCCAGCAGTTTAGGTAGCAATCAGCCCCAGCATTTT.

The CDR3 DNA reads as TGTGCCAGCAGTGAAGGATCCGGTCGGAATCAGCCCCAGCATTTT. This gives the protein CASSEGSGRNQPQHF. The V and J genes are TRBV6-1 and TRBJ1-5; D is uncertain. This CDR3 is built from 15 residues. V lost 1 base to trimming and J lost 4 bases, with 11 bases between them. Germline CDR1 MNHNS, CDR2 SASEGT.

V is TRBV6-4 and J is TRBJ2-2, with no clear D. The CDR3 length is 12 residues. V lost 3 bases, J lost 1 base, and 0 bases lay in between. Germline V gives CDR1 MRHNA, CDR2 SNTAGT. As DNA, the CDR3 is TGTGCCAGCAGTGAGAACACCGGGGAGCTGTTTTTT. Translation: CASSENTGELFF.

This clone was observed a few times. The chain has TRBV5-1 and TRBJ1-2; possible D gene TRBD1, 5 bases. This CDR3 has 13 residues. Trimming stripped 3 bases from V and 3 bases from J, with 9 bases between. Germline lookup yields CDR1 SGHRS and CDR2 YFSETQ. Here the CDR3 DNA reads TGCGCCAGCAGCTCGACAGTTTACTATGGCTACACCTTC. Residues: CASSSTVYYGYTF. The variable domain in full, with the rest retrieved from reference TRBV5-1 and TRBJ1-2, is KAGVTQTPRYLIKTRGQQVTLSCSPISGHRSVSWYQQTPGQGLQFLFEYFSETQRNKGNFPGRFSGRQFSNSRSEMNVSTLELGDSALYLCASSSTVYYGYTFGSGTRLTVV.

This chain links TRBV25-1 with TRBJ2-5; 7 positions agree with TRBD1. The CDR3 is 12 residues long. The germline CDR1 and CDR2 sequences are MGHDK and SYGVNS. Unmatched junction bases numbered 2, after V lost 5 bases and J lost 5 bases. The CDR3 here is CASSNRGETQYF. As DNA, the CDR3 is TGTGCCAGCAGTAACAGGGGTGAGACCCAGTACTTC.

The genes are TRBV10-2 and TRBJ2-3, with D perhaps matching TRBD2 (6 bases). The CDR3 is 18 amino acids. Germline assignment: CDR1 WSHSY and CDR2 SAAADI. V lost 3 bases and J lost 0, with 19 bases in between. CDR3 bases: TGCGCCAGCAGTGAAGGGAAAACTAGCTCCGCTAGCACAGATACGCAGTATTTT. Amino acid sequence: CASSEGKTSSASTDTQYF.